This T cell receptor (beta chain) was documented in a study of identical twins. TCRdb re-called the 5' RACE reads with MiXCR, one entry per CDR3 protein. This sample has over 600,000 distinct CDR3 sequences, with 20% to 25% found just once. The CDR3 runs 13 residues. V was cut by 6 bases and J by 4 bases, with 10 bases left in between. In this sample, this clonotype turned up a few times. This same sample was also part of a study on T cells expressing NK-cell markers. From that study: A few of the donors also had these clonotypes leading their CD3+CD56-NKG2C+ fraction.

The TCR originated in a woman aged 18 to 35 in good health. The chain has TRBV12-3 or TRBV12-4 and TRBJ2-1; D is ambiguous. The sequencing sample was made of PBMCs. The CDR3 sequence: CASSQTYYNEQFF. The CDR3 DNA reads TGTGCCAGCAGCCAGACTTATTACAATGAGCAGTTCTTC.